These 2 T cell receptor beta chains were sequenced from one sample in a study of shared clonotypes between healthy human individuals. Only CD45RO-negative cells positively selected for CCR7 counted as naive CD8 cells, so terminally differentiated effector memory CD45RA+ cells were excluded. Measured with immunoSEQ multiplex PCR; TCRdb has only the in-frame clones, and not every one. The sample records hundreds of thousands of clones, around 96% being singletons. Sequences were obtained from naive CD8+ T cells sorted from blood. Receptor source: a woman in her twenties or thirties in good health.

The chain uses TRBV5-5 and TRBJ1-2, with 8 bases that match TRBD1. Per germline, CDR1 SGHKS and CDR2 YYEKEE (reference sequence). This CDR3 region has 14 residues. The V and J ends lost 4 bases and 8 bases, in that order; junction bases with no gene match: 10. This CDR3 reads CASSPGQDLWGYTF. The CDR3 DNA is TGTGCCAGCAGCCCGGGACAGGACTTATGGGGCTACACCTTC.

This sequence joins TRBV29-1 and TRBJ2-1; 11 bases fit TRBD1. CDR1 SQVTM and CDR2 ANQGSEA come from the germline V gene. CDR3 length equals 14 residues. The J segment lost 7 bases and the V segment lost 7 bases, leaving 9 bases of the junction unmatched. CDR3 protein: CSAELGTGGNEQFF. The DNA of the CDR3 is TGCAGCGCCGAACTCGGGACAGGGGGAAATGAGCAGTTCTTC.